These 24 T cell receptor beta chains were sequenced from one sample in a study of blood T cell repertoires in COVID-19. Profiled with immunoSEQ multiplex PCR; TCRdb holds only in-frame clones, not every one. The sample has about 100,000 clones; over 65% are singletons. The specimen sequenced was peripheral blood. These receptors came from a middle-aged woman with acute or convalescent COVID-19.

The genes are TRBV30 and TRBJ1-3; 11 bases are shared with TRBD1. The V gene end was trimmed by 5 bases and the J gene end by 9 bases; junction bases not matched to a gene: 6. The CDR3 has 13 amino acids. Germline V lookup: CDR1 GTSNPN, CDR2 SVGIG (reference sequence). CDR3: CAWVSGQGATIYF. DNA of the CDR3: TGTGCCTGGGTTTCAGGACAGGGGGCCACCATATATTTT.

The chain recombines TRBV9 with TRBJ2-5; the D gene is possibly TRBD1 (5 bases). Germline loops: CDR1 SGDLS, CDR2 YYNGEE. The CDR3 has 16 residues. V gave up 1 base and J gave up 5 bases, with 18 bases separating them. The CDR3 DNA is TGTGCCAGCAGCGTATCAGGGTCCCGGGCGGAGGAGACCCAGTACTTC. It encodes CASSVSGSRAEETQYF.

This chain uses TRBV6-5 with TRBJ2-5, with 8 positions matching TRBD1. The trim removed 6 bases at V and 14 bases at J, leaving 8 bases unmatched. Germline CDR1 is MNHEY and CDR2 is SVGAGI. The CDR3 is made up of 11 amino acids. CDR3 amino acids: CASSRGQGGYF. The CDR3 DNA sequence: TGTGCCAGCAGCAGAGGACAGGGAGGATACTTC.

This clone was counted between two and nine times. The chain links TRBV14 to TRBJ1-6; D is undetermined. The CDR3 is 13 amino acids. Between the trimmed V and J ends, which lost 1 base and 8 bases, there was a span of 6 bases. The V gene's germline CDR1 is SGHDN and CDR2 FVKESK. Here the CDR3 DNA reads TGTGCCAGCAGCCAAGCTGAGTATTCACCCCTCCACTTT. Encoded protein: CASSQAEYSPLHF.

The rearrangement uses TRBV19 and TRBJ1-1; D might be TRBD1 (6 bases). There are 15 residues in the CDR3. Germline values: CDR1 LNHDA, CDR2 SQIVND (reference sequence). Trimming stripped 4 bases from V and 4 bases from J, with 16 bases between. CDR3 residues: CASSTRDILGTEAFF. The CDR3 region has the DNA TGTGCCAGTAGTACCAGGGACATATTGGGCACTGAAGCTTTCTTT.

The chain combines TRBV7-3 with TRBJ2-5; TRBD2 might be the D (5 bases). Looked up from germline, CDR1 is SGHTA and CDR2 is FQGTGA. This CDR3 contains 15 residues. V was pared by 2 bases and J by 4 bases, with 14 bases between. CDR3 DNA sequence: TGTGCCAGCAGCTTATCAGGACTTAGGGTAGAGACCCAGTACTTC. It codes for CASSLSGLRVETQYF.

The chain has TRBV6-5 and TRBJ1-5, with D maybe TRBD1 (5 bases). CDR1 MNHEY and CDR2 SVGAGI come from the germline V gene. The CDR3 contains 15 residues. V shed 7 bases and J shed 4 bases, with 17 bases lying between them. CDR3 amino acids: CASTPAKGINQPQHF. Here the CDR3 DNA reads TGTGCCAGCACCCCCGCGAAGGGGATTAATCAGCCCCAGCATTTT.

The chain carries TRBV11-2 and TRBJ1-6, with TRBD1 as a possible D gene (6 bases). CDR3 length: 14 amino acids. The germline gives CDR1 SGHAT, CDR2 FQNNGV. The germline V and J ends were trimmed by 0 bases and 6 bases, with 6 bases remaining between them. Written as DNA, the CDR3 is TGTGCCAGCAGCTTAGAGGGGGCTAATTCACCCCTCCACTTT. Translated, it gives CASSLEGANSPLHF.

The chain employs TRBV7-3 and TRBJ1-4; D gene uncertain. V shed 1 base and J shed 8 bases, with 20 bases lying between them. CDR1 is SGHTA and CDR2 is FQGTGA in the germline V gene. The CDR3 loop spans 17 amino acids. The DNA of the CDR3 is TGTGCCAGCAGCTTAAGTATCTTCGAGCCCGTTAGCGAAAAACTGTTTTTT. It is translated as CASSLSIFEPVSEKLFF.

The V gene is TRBV7-2, the J gene TRBJ2-1, with TRBD1 identical over 7 bases. J gave up 7 bases and V 5 bases, and 11 bases lay outside the gene matches. Germline V gene data show CDR1 as SGHTA and CDR2 as FQGNSA. CDR3 size: 15 residues. The CDR3 sequence is CASSLTGALQNEQFF. CDR3 nucleotides: TGTGCCAGCAGCCTCACAGGGGCCCTCCAGAATGAGCAGTTCTTC.

This sequence joins TRBV10-3 and TRBJ2-5; possibly TRBD1 for D (6 bases). This CDR3 comprises 14 residues. Germline CDR1 ENHRY, CDR2 SYGVKD. Trimming removed 0 bases at V and 8 bases at J, with 13 bases between. CDR3 sequence: CAISESEVGGTQYF. The CDR3 region has the DNA TGTGCCATCAGTGAGTCGGAGGTAGGGGGTACCCAGTACTTC.

This chain links TRBV24-1 with TRBJ1-5, with a weak D call TRBD1 (5 bases). Per germline, CDR1 KGHDR and CDR2 SFDVKD. Deletions cut 6 bases from V and 0 bases from J, with 11 bases between. The CDR3 is made up of 15 amino acids. DNA for the CDR3: TGTGCCACCAGTCCTGCGGGGGATAGCAATCAGCCCCAGCATTTT. Translated: CATSPAGDSNQPQHF.

The chain employs TRBV4-3 and TRBJ1-4, with a possible D match to TRBD1 (5 bases). Trimming left V 2 bases short and J 2 bases short, with 15 bases between. This CDR3 region has 17 residues. The germline gives CDR1 LGHNA, CDR2 YSLEER. The CDR3 DNA reads TGCGCCAGCAGCCAAAGCGGGTTCGGGGCTACTAATGAAAAACTGTTTTTT. Residues: CASSQSGFGATNEKLFF.

V usage is TRBV19 and J usage is TRBJ2-2; 11 bases align to TRBD2. CDR3 length: 16 residues. V lost 5 bases to trimming and J lost 3 bases; unmatched junction nucleotides: 5. Germline V CDR1 and CDR2: LNHDA, SQIVND (reference sequence). The CDR3 protein is CASSGTSGGYTGELFF. DNA of the CDR3: TGTGCCAGTAGTGGAACTAGCGGGGGTTACACCGGGGAGCTGTTTTTT.

The chain links TRBV11-3 to TRBJ2-7, with 11 bases identical to TRBD1. V was pared by 0 bases and J by 6 bases, with 1 base of the junction left unmatched. Germline CDR1 and CDR2: SGHNT and YENEEA. This CDR3 comprises 14 residues. The CDR3 region is CASSLDGTGGEQYF. DNA for the CDR3: TGTGCCAGCAGCTTAGACGGGACAGGGGGCGAGCAGTACTTC. Complete variable domain (other parts from reference TRBV11-3 and TRBJ2-7): EAGVVQSPRYKIIEKKQPVAFWCNPISGHNTLYWYLQNLGQGPELLIRYENEEAVDDSQLPKDRFSAERLKGVDSTLKIQPAELGDSAVYLCASSLDGTGGEQYFGPGTRLTVT.

In its sample, this clone is medium-sized. The genes are TRBV4-2 and TRBJ2-6; no clear D gene. CDR3 size: 17 residues. The V end lost 0 bases, the J end lost 4 bases, and 13 bases lay between the germline ends. Per germline, CDR1 LGHNA and CDR2 YNFKEQ. CDR3 sequence (DNA): TGTGCCAGCAGCCAAGATATTGCAGGCTTCGGGGCCAACGTCCTGACTTTC. This gives the protein CASSQDIAGFGANVLTF.

This clone has only a few counts. The chain uses TRBV19 and TRBJ1-5; a weak D match, TRBD1 (5 bases). The V and J ends lost 1 base and 2 bases respectively, with 6 bases between them. The CDR3 loop spans 14 amino acids. Germline CDR1 and CDR2: LNHDA and SQIVND (reference sequence). The CDR3 loop reads CASSIGQRNQPQHF. The DNA for the CDR3 is TGTGCCAGTAGTATAGGACAGCGCAATCAGCCCCAGCATTTT.

This clone was found a few times. J is TRBJ1-1 and V is TRBV5-1, with TRBD1 as a possible D gene (6 bases). Germline V gene sequence: CDR1 SGHRS, CDR2 YFSETQ. Deletions cut 2 bases from V and 1 base from J, with 12 bases between. The CDR3 sequence is 15 residues long. CDR3 residues: CASSLQGRKNTEAFF. CDR3 nucleotide sequence: TGCGCCAGCAGCTTACAGGGAAGGAAGAACACTGAAGCTTTCTTT.

This clone has more than one count but fewer than ten. V is TRBV9 and J is TRBJ2-5, with D possibly matching TRBD2 (6 bases). CDR3 size: 15 residues. CDR1 and CDR2 from the germline V gene are SGDLS and YYNGEE. The germline V and J ends were trimmed by 2 bases and 2 bases, with 13 bases remaining between them. CDR3 protein: CASSVGAGQQETQYF. CDR3 nucleotide sequence: TGTGCCAGCAGCGTTGGGGCGGGGCAACAAGAGACCCAGTACTTC.

This chain joins TRBV18 and TRBJ2-1; TRBD1 matches 8 bases. Germline assignment: CDR1 KGHSH and CDR2 LQKENI. Unmatched junction bases numbered 5, after V lost 3 bases and J lost 4 bases. The CDR3 is 15 amino acids. The chain's CDR3 is CASSPQGAQYNEQFF. The CDR3 nucleotides read TGTGCCAGCTCACCTCAGGGGGCGCAATACAATGAGCAGTTCTTC.

The chain joins TRBV5-4 to TRBJ1-1, with 8 bases matching TRBD1. With 0 bases clipped from V and 1 base from J, the junction kept 11 bases outside the gene matches. This CDR3 contains 18 residues. In germline, CDR1 is SGHNT, CDR2 YYREEE (reference sequence). For the CDR3, the DNA is TGTGCCAGCAGCTTGGCGGCAGGGGGCCAATCCCGGAACACTGAAGCTTTCTTT. Translated, it gives CASSLAAGGQSRNTEAFF.

This clone was detected a few times. This chain links TRBV4-1 with TRBJ2-3; TRBD2 matches at 10 bases. Germline trimming cut 4 bases from V and 2 bases from J; bases unmatched to any gene: 9. The germline CDR1 and CDR2 sequences are MGHRA and YSYEKL. The length of the CDR3 is 17 residues. CDR3 loop: CASSLNYSGGPTDTQYF. DNA of the CDR3: TGCGCCAGCAGCCTAAACTATAGCGGGGGGCCCACAGATACGCAGTATTTT.

The V and J genes are TRBV3-1 (or the pseudogene TRBV3-2) and TRBJ2-7; maybe TRBD2 (6 bases). Germline CDR1 is LGHDT and CDR2 is YNNKEL (reference sequence). V was clipped by 5 bases and J by 0 bases, with 11 bases between them. The CDR3 loop spans 14 amino acids. CDR3 amino acids: CASSSPTSSYEQYF. Here the CDR3 DNA reads TGTGCCAGCAGCTCCCCGACTAGCTCCTACGAGCAGTACTTC.

This clone was detected ten times or more. This sequence joins TRBV28 and TRBJ1-1; 9 bases line up with TRBD1. This CDR3 spans 13 amino acids. Germline values: CDR1 MDHEN, CDR2 SYDVKM. V was clipped by 6 bases and J by 6 bases; unmatched bases: 5. The CDR3 loop is CASRDRGVSEAFF. In DNA form, the CDR3 reads TGTGCCAGCAGGGACAGGGGAGTGTCTGAAGCTTTCTTT.